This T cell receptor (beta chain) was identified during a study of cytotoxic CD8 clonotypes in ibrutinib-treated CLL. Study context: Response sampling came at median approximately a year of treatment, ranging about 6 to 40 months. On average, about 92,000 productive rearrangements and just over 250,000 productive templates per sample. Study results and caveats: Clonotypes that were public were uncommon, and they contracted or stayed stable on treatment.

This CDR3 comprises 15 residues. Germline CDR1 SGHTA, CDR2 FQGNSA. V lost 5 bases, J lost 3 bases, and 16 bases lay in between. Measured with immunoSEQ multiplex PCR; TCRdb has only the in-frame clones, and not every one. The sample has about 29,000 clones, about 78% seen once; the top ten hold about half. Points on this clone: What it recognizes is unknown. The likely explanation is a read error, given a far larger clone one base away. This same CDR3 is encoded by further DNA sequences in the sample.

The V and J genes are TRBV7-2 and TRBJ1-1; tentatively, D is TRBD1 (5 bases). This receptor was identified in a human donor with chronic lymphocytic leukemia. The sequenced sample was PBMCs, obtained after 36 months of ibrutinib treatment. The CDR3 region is CASSQDSGGYTEAFF. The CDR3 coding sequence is TGTGCCAGCAGCCAAGATTCGGGGGGGTACACTGAAGCTTTCTTT. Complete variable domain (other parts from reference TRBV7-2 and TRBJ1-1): GAGVSQSPSNKVTEKGKDVELRCDPISGHTALYWYRQSLGQGLEFLIYFQGNSAPDKSGLPSDRFSAERTGGSVSTLTIQRTQQEDSAVYLCASSQDSGGYTEAFFGQGTRLTVV.